Presented here are 9 T cell receptor beta chains from one specimen sequenced in a study of T cell changes during pregnancy in multiple sclerosis. Only in-frame clones appear in the TCRdb table, and some are missing; sequencing was by immunoSEQ multiplex PCR. The sample includes about 45,000 clones, around nine tenths of them seen just once. This specimen was CD4+ T cells from peripheral blood mononuclear cells, taken in the first trimester of pregnancy. The receptors shown here come from a female donor with multiple sclerosis, enrolled in a pregnancy study.

This clone was counted a single time. The rearrangement links TRBV2 to TRBJ1-4, with TRBD1 as a possible D gene (5 bases). The CDR3 spans 14 residues. Trimming stripped 6 bases from V and 0 bases from J, with 8 bases between. From germline, CDR1 is SNHLY and CDR2 FYNNEI. CDR3 residues: CASRTEATNEKLFF. CDR3 coding DNA: TGTGCCAGCAGGACAGAAGCAACTAATGAAAAACTGTTTTTT.

J is TRBJ2-4 and V is TRBV30; tentative D call: TRBD1 (5 bases). This CDR3 region has 14 residues. In germline, CDR1 is GTSNPN, CDR2 SVGIG (reference sequence). The V and J ends lost 2 bases and 2 bases respectively, with 10 bases between them. In DNA form, the CDR3 reads TGTGCCTGGAGTCTACAGGATTCCAAAAACATTCAGTACTTC. This sequence encodes CAWSLQDSKNIQYF.

J is TRBJ2-3 and V is TRBV19, with TRBD2 identical over 10 bases. The germline gives CDR1 LNHDA, CDR2 SQIVND (reference sequence). Trimming at V came to 5 bases and at J to 5 bases, leaving 10 bases not matched to a gene. CDR3 size: 16 residues. CDR3 amino acids: CASSPQGAGGEDTQYF. The CDR3 DNA is TGTGCCAGTAGTCCCCAAGGAGCGGGAGGGGAAGATACGCAGTATTTT.

The rearrangement links TRBV4-2 to TRBJ2-3; D gene ambiguous. The length of the CDR3 is 14 residues. The germline V gene encodes CDR1 LGHNA and CDR2 YNFKEQ. Trimming pared 0 bases from V and 5 bases from J, leaving 9 bases between. CDR3 bases: TGTGCCAGCAGCCAAGACCCGCTAGGAGATACGCAGTATTTT. It encodes CASSQDPLGDTQYF.

V gene TRBV6-5 combines with J gene TRBJ1-5; 8 nucleotides agree with TRBD1. This CDR3 comprises 15 residues. The germline gives CDR1 MNHEY, CDR2 SVGAGI. The V gene end was trimmed by 6 bases and the J gene end by 2 bases; junction bases not matched to a gene: 6. Here the CDR3 reads CASRAGGDGNQPQHF. CDR3 nucleotides: TGTGCCAGCAGGGCAGGGGGCGACGGCAATCAGCCCCAGCATTTT.

J is TRBJ2-3 and V is TRBV5-5, with D maybe TRBD2 (6 bases). CDR1 SGHKS and CDR2 YYEKEE come from the germline V gene (reference sequence). V lost 7 bases and J lost 0, with 9 bases in between. CDR3 length: 13 residues. CDR3 amino acids: CASCGTSTDTQYF. For the CDR3, the DNA is TGTGCCAGCTGTGGGACTAGCACAGATACGCAGTATTTT.

This clone was found once. This chain uses TRBV7-2 with TRBJ1-1; 10 nucleotides agree with TRBD1. The length of the CDR3 is 13 residues. Looked up from germline, CDR1 is SGHTA and CDR2 is FQGNSA. Losses at the gene ends were 5 bases for V and 8 bases for J; bases not matched to a gene: 5. Written as DNA, the CDR3 is TGTGCCAGCAGCGTAGACAGGGGGCTGGAAGCTTTCTTT. This sequence encodes CASSVDRGLEAFF.

V is TRBV27 and J is TRBJ1-2; the match to TRBD1 covers 8 bases. Germline lookup yields CDR1 MNHEY and CDR2 SMNVEV (reference sequence). V trimming: 6 bases; J trimming: 3 bases; junction bases outside the gene matches: 12. CDR3 length equals 16 residues. The CDR3 region has the DNA TGTGCCAGCAGCCGTTACGGACAGGGTTTCGACTATGGCTACACCTTC. It codes for CASSRYGQGFDYGYTF.

In its sample, this clone was seen once. The chain links TRBV30 to TRBJ1-5; 7 bases fit TRBD1. The J segment lost 4 bases and the V segment lost 1 base, leaving 4 bases of the junction unmatched. This CDR3 region has 14 residues. The germline CDR1 and CDR2 sequences are GTSNPN and SVGIG (reference sequence). CDR3 coding DNA: TGTGCCTGGAGTGGACAGGGCGGGAATCAGCCCCAGCATTTT. It yields the protein CAWSGQGGNQPQHF.